A single sample gave rise to the 24 T cell receptor beta chains below, sequenced in a study of T cells in Graves' hyperthyroidism and ophthalmopathy. TCR beta CDR3 sequences were amplified from RNA transcripts. Carried out on the TCR CDR3, a first-round RT-PCR used the HTBI primer set. TCRdb itself ran the multiplex PCR reads through MiXCR, one entry per CDR3 protein. The repertoire holds about 410,000 distinct CDR3 sequences, with roughly 15% as singletons. Sequenced: blood. These receptors originate from a man between 18 and 35 years old with Graves' ophthalmopathy.

There are many counts of this clonotype. The J gene is TRBJ1-2, the V gene TRBV20-1; 8 bases agree with TRBD1. Germline V gene lookup returns CDR1 DFQATT and CDR2 SNEGSKA (reference sequence). There are 17 residues in the CDR3. Losses at the gene ends were 1 base for V and 5 bases for J; bases not matched to a gene: 15. DNA of the CDR3: TGCAGTGCTAGAGGCCGGGGAGGTGGACAGGGCGGGTATGGCTACACCTTC. Protein: CSARGRGGGQGGYGYTF.

This clonotype was counted ten times or more. The chain carries TRBV5-6 and TRBJ1-1; 7 bases agree with TRBD1. CDR1 SGHDT and CDR2 YYEEEE come from the germline V gene. This CDR3 has 15 amino acids. V trimming: 6 bases; J trimming: 1 base; junction bases outside the gene matches: 9. The chain's CDR3 is CASNRVGTANTEAFF. DNA of the CDR3: TGTGCCAGCAACCGCGTTGGGACAGCGAACACTGAAGCTTTCTTT.

V gene TRBV20-1 combines with J gene TRBJ1-2; D may be TRBD1 (5 bases). V lost 6 bases and J lost 2, with 13 bases in between. The germline CDR1 and CDR2 sequences are DFQATT and SNEGSKA (reference sequence). The CDR3 runs to 13 residues. The DNA for the CDR3 is TGCAGTGCCCTAGGGGCCCTAAACTATGGCTACACCTTC. Protein product: CSALGALNYGYTF.

In this sample, this clonotype turned up many times. The rearrangement joins TRBV7-8 to TRBJ2-5, with 12 bases lining up with TRBD1. J gave up 7 bases and V 0 bases, and 6 bases lay outside the gene matches. The CDR3 loop spans 16 amino acids. Per germline, CDR1 SGHVS and CDR2 FQNEAQ. CDR3 DNA: TGTGCCAGCAGCTTAGCGGGGACAGGGGGCTGGGGGACCCAGTACTTC. Protein: CASSLAGTGGWGTQYF.

On this clonotype: It may be a read error: a sequence one base away is much more abundant. V gene TRBV20-1 combines with J gene TRBJ1-4; possible D gene TRBD1, 5 bases. This CDR3 comprises 15 residues. V lost 6 bases, J lost 0 bases, and 14 bases lay in between. Germline CDR1 reads DFQATT; CDR2 reads SNEGSKA (reference sequence). The CDR3 reads CSATGPGATNEKLFF. Written as DNA, the CDR3 is TGCAGTGCAACGGGACCGGGAGCAACTAATGAAAAACTGTTTTTT.

This clonotype was picked up one time. CDR3 sequence (DNA): TGTGCCAGCCACGACCAGGGACGGCCCTATGGCTACACCTTC. This gives the protein CASHDQGRPYGYTF. The genes are TRBV28 and TRBJ1-2; D is perhaps TRBD1 (5 bases). This CDR3 comprises 14 residues. Looked up from germline, CDR1 is MDHEN and CDR2 is SYDVKM. V lost 8 bases and J 4 bases, leaving 17 bases between the germline ends.

This clonotype came up many times. The CDR3 here is CASSARGSVFGENYGYTF. The CDR3 region has the DNA TGTGCCAGCAGTGCAAGGGGAAGCGTGTTCGGTGAGAACTATGGCTACACCTTC. The chain employs TRBV6-1 and TRBJ1-2; D may be TRBD1 (5 bases). The CDR3 consists of 18 residues. Germline V gene lookup returns CDR1 MNHNS and CDR2 SASEGT. Trimming removed 4 bases from V and 2 bases from J, with 23 bases in between.

This clonotype was counted many times. The chain couples TRBV4-2 to TRBJ1-2, with D possibly being TRBD1 (5 bases). With 5 bases removed from V and 4 bases from J, the gap between germline ends came to 20 bases. Germline lookup yields CDR1 LGHNA and CDR2 YNFKEQ. This CDR3 has 16 residues. The CDR3 is CASSDDQSGTGYGYTF. Written as DNA, the CDR3 is TGTGCCAGCAGCGATGACCAGTCCGGGACGGGCTATGGCTACACCTTC.

This clonotype was detected only a few times. V and J are TRBV19 and TRBJ2-3; 8 bases match TRBD2. The CDR3 contains 15 residues. The V gene's germline CDR1 is LNHDA and CDR2 SQIVND (reference sequence). Unmatched junction bases numbered 9, after V lost 5 bases and J lost 5 bases. The CDR3: CASSAQLAVVDTQYF. CDR3 sequence (DNA): TGTGCCAGTAGTGCCCAACTAGCGGTAGTAGATACGCAGTATTTT.

About this clonotype itself: A read error is possible here, since a much larger clone lies one base away. The J gene is TRBJ1-5, the V gene TRBV6-2 or TRBV6-3, with D perhaps matching TRBD1 (6 bases). The CDR3 covers 15 residues. Germline V lookup: CDR1 MNHEY, CDR2 SVGEGT. The V and J ends lost 5 bases and 3 bases respectively, with 14 bases between them. CDR3 protein: CASSDRTADNQPQHF. CDR3 sequence (DNA): TGTGCCAGCAGTGACAGGACAGCCGACAATCAGCCCCAGCATTTT.

V gene TRBV19 combines with J gene TRBJ2-1; D is undetermined. V lost 1 base to trimming and J lost 5 bases, with 6 bases between them. This CDR3 is 13 amino acids long. CDR1 and CDR2 from the germline V gene are LNHDA and SQIVND (reference sequence). CDR3 loop: CASSIGQNNEQFF. In DNA form, the CDR3 reads TGTGCCAGTAGTATAGGTCAGAACAATGAGCAGTTCTTC.

Details on this clonotype: Just one base apart from a much larger clone, this may be a read error. The J gene is TRBJ2-7, the V gene TRBV20-1; 13 nucleotides agree with TRBD2. The J call may not be correct, given that the DNA end is closer to TRBJ2-1. There are 14 residues in the CDR3. Germline V gene sequence: CDR1 DFQATT, CDR2 SNEGSKA (reference sequence). CDR3 in DNA: TGCAGTGCTAGGGGACTAGCGGGGACCTACGAGCAGTTCTTC. As protein: CSARGLAGTYEQFF.

This rearrangement joins TRBV4-1 to TRBJ2-1; 7 bases are shared with TRBD1. Germline-derived CDR1 and CDR2 are MGHRA and YSYEKL. V dropped 3 bases and J dropped 3; count of bases not matched to a gene: 5. CDR3 size: 15 residues. In DNA form, the CDR3 reads TGCGCCAGCAGCCATGGGACAGCCTACTACAATGAGCAGTTCTTC. Its translation: CASSHGTAYYNEQFF.

This clonotype was picked up many times. This chain links TRBV20-1 with TRBJ1-6; 8 positions match TRBD1. This CDR3 region has 15 residues. Germline CDR1 reads DFQATT; CDR2 reads SNEGSKA (reference sequence). V shed 3 bases, J shed 6 bases, and the junction held 7 bases outside the gene matches. The CDR3 loop reads CSASAGQGFNSPLHF. DNA for the CDR3: TGCAGTGCTAGTGCCGGACAGGGATTTAATTCACCCCTCCACTTT.

This clonotype occurred many times. J is TRBJ1-5 and V is TRBV18; D unresolved. CDR3 length: 13 residues. Trimming pared 3 bases from V and 4 bases from J, leaving 7 bases between. Germline V gene lookup returns CDR1 KGHSH and CDR2 LQKENI. CDR3 coding DNA: TGTGCCAGCTCACCCGGGGTAAATCAGCCCCAGCATTTT. Translated, it gives CASSPGVNQPQHF.

The rearrangement links TRBV12-3 or TRBV12-4 to TRBJ2-4; TRBD1 might be the D (5 bases). Trimming cost V 2 bases and J 0 bases, with 11 bases left between them. The CDR3 is made up of 16 amino acids. CDR3 coding DNA: TGTGCCAGCAGTTTATGGACAAGTTTAGCCAAAAACATTCAGTACTTC. Translated, it gives CASSLWTSLAKNIQYF.

A word on this clonotype: A read error may explain this, as a much larger clone is one base away. The gene calls are TRBV7-2 and TRBJ2-7, with 11 bases that match TRBD2. This CDR3 spans 15 amino acids. Germline lookup yields CDR1 SGHTA and CDR2 FQGNSA. CDR3 loop: CVSRGTSGSFYEQYF. The CDR3 DNA follows: TGTGTCAGCAGGGGTACTAGCGGGAGTTTTTACGAGCAGTACTTC.

Details on this clonotype: This could be a read error, since a much larger clone is one nucleotide away. This chain joins TRBV27 and TRBJ2-7, with D perhaps assigned TRBD1 or TRBD2 (5 bases each). Per the germline V gene, CDR1 is MNHEY and CDR2 is SMNVEV (reference sequence). Trimming stripped 5 bases from V and 5 bases from J, with 22 bases between. CDR3 length: 16 residues. The CDR3 loop is CASSPKGTRMFHEQYF. In DNA form, the CDR3 reads TGTGCCAGCAGTCCCAAGGGGACCCGGATGTTTCACGAGCAGTACTTC.

This clonotype has a count of ten or more. The chain joins TRBV6-5 to TRBJ2-1; D gene ambiguous. The germline gives CDR1 MNHEY, CDR2 SVGAGI. The CDR3 is made up of 18 amino acids. The V gene lost 0 bases and the J gene lost 3 bases, with 18 bases spanning the gap. The CDR3 sequence is CASSYSLFGRTFYNEQFF. CDR3 sequence (DNA): TGTGCCAGCAGTTACTCGTTATTTGGGCGGACCTTCTACAATGAGCAGTTCTTC.

This clonotype appeared many times. The V call is TRBV30, the J call TRBJ2-1, with 8 bases lining up with TRBD1. Germline CDR1 reads GTSNPN; CDR2 reads SVGIG (reference sequence). After removal of 2 bases from V and 9 bases from J, the junction contained 15 bases not matched to a gene. This CDR3 has 16 amino acids. The CDR3 region has the DNA TGTGCCTGGAGTCCGTGGACAGGGAGCCCCTATTTTGAGCAGTTCTTC. Translation gives CAWSPWTGSPYFEQFF.

This clonotype has at least ten counts. The chain joins TRBV20-1 to TRBJ2-7; D is unclear. The V end lost 4 bases, the J end lost 1 base, and 11 bases lay between the germline ends. Germline V gene lookup returns CDR1 DFQATT and CDR2 SNEGSKA (reference sequence). There are 13 residues in the CDR3. CDR3 DNA: TGCAGTGCTACCCCCGGGCGGTCCTACGAGCAGTACTTC. It codes for CSATPGRSYEQYF.

This sequence joins TRBV5-1 and TRBJ2-1; 10 bases map to TRBD2. Germline V lookup: CDR1 SGHRS, CDR2 YFSETQ. V lost 4 bases to trimming and J lost 0 bases; unmatched junction nucleotides: 10. CDR3 length equals 18 residues. The CDR3 DNA reads as TGCGCCAGCAGCAGGACTAGCGGCGCTACTAACTCCTACAATGAGCAGTTCTTC. This encodes CASSRTSGATNSYNEQFF.

This clonotype appeared many times. The chain has TRBV3-1 and TRBJ1-5; D is perhaps TRBD1 (6 bases). Per germline, CDR1 LGHDT and CDR2 YNNKEL (reference sequence). This CDR3 contains 15 residues. V lost 2 bases and J 5 bases, leaving 13 bases between the germline ends. The CDR3 spells CASSQRTAGDQPQHF. The CDR3, as DNA: TGTGCCAGCAGCCAAAGGACAGCCGGCGATCAGCCCCAGCATTTT.

There are many counts of this clonotype. The chain couples TRBV7-8 to TRBJ1-4; D remains unclear. CDR1 is SGHVS and CDR2 is FQNEAQ in the germline V gene. Trimming removed 2 bases from V and 3 bases from J, with 10 bases in between. This CDR3 is 15 amino acids long. The CDR3 nucleotides read TGTGCCAGCAGCTTATCTCGCGTGTCTAATGAAAAACTGTTTTTT. This encodes CASSLSRVSNEKLFF.